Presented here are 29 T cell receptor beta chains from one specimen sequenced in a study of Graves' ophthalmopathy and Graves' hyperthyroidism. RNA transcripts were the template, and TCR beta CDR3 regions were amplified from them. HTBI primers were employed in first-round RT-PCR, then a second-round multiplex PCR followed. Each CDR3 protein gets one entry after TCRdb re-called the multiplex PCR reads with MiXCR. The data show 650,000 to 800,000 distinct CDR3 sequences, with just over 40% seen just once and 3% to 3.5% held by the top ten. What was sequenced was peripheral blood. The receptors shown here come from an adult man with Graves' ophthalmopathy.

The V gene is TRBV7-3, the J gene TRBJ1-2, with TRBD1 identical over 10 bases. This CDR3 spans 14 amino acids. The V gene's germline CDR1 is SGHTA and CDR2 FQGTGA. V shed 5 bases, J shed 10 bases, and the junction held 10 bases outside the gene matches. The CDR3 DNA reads TGTGCCAGCAGCATTGATGACAGGGGGCTTGCCTACACCTTC. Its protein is CASSIDDRGLAYTF.

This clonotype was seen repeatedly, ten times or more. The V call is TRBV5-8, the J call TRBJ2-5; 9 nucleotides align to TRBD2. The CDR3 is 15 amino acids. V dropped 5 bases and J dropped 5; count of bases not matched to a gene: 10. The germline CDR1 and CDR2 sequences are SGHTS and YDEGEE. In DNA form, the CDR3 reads TGTGCCAGCAGGGAATTAGCGGGGGAGCTTGAGACCCAGTACTTC. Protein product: CASRELAGELETQYF.

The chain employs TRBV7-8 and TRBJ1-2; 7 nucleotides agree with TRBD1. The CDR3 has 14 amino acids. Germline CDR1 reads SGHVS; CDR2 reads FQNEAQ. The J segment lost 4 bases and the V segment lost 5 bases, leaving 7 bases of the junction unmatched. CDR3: CASSIGTDLYGYTF. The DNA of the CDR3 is TGTGCCAGCAGCATTGGGACAGATCTCTATGGCTACACCTTC.

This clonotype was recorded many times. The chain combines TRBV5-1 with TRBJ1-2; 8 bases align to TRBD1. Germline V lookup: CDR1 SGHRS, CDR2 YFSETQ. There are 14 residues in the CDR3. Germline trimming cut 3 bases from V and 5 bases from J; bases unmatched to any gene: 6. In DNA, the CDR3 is TGCGCCAGCAGCTGGGGCGGACAGGGATATGGCTACACCTTC. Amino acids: CASSWGGQGYGYTF.

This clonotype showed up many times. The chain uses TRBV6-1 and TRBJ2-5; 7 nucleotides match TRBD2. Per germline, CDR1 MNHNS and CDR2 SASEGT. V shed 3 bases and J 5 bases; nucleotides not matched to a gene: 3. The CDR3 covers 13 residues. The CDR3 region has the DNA TGTGCCAGCAGTGATGGGACTATGGAGACCCAGTACTTC. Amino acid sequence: CASSDGTMETQYF.

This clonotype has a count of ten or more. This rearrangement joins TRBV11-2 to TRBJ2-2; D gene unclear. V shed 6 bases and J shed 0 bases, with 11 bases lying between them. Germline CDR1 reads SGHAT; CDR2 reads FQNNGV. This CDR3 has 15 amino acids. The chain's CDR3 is CASRKGSANTGELFF. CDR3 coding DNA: TGTGCCAGCAGGAAAGGCTCGGCGAACACCGGGGAGCTGTTTTTT.

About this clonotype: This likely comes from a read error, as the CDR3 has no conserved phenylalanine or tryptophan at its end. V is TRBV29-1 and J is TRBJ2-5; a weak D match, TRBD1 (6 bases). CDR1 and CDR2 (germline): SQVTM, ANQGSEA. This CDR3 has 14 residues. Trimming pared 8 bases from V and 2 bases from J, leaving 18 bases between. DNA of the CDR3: TGCAGCATTCGACCGGGACACCTTCAAGAGACCCAGTACCTC. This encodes CSIRPGHLQETQYL.

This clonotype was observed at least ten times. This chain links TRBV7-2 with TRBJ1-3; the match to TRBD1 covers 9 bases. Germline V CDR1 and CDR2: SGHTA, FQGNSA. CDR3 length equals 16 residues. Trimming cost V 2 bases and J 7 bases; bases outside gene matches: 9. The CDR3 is CASSLSTGTGRNTIYF. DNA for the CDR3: TGTGCCAGCAGCTTAAGTACCGGGACAGGGCGCAACACCATATATTTT.

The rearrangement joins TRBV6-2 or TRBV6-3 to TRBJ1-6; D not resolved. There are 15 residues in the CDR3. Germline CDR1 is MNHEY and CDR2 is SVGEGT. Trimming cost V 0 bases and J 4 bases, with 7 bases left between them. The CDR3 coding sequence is TGTGCCAGCAGTTACTCGTCGGGATATAATTCACCCCTCCACTTT. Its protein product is CASSYSSGYNSPLHF.

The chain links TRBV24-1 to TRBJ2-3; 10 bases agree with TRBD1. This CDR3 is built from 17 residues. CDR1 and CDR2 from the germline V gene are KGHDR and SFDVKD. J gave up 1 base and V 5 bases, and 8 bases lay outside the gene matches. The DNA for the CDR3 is TGTGCCACCAGTGGGGCTCGACAGGGGGCTCGCACAGATACGCAGTATTTT. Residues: CATSGARQGARTDTQYF.

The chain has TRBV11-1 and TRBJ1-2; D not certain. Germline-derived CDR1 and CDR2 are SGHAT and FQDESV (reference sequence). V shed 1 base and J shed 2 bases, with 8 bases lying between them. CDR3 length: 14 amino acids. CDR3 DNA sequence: TGTGCCAGCAGCTTAGTGCCACGCAACTATGGCTACACCTTC. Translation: CASSLVPRNYGYTF.

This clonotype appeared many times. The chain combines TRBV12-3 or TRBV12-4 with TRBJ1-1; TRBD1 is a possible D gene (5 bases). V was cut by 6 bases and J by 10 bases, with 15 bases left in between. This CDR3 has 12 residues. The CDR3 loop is CASRALGGGAFF. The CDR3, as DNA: TGTGCCAGCAGGGCACTTGGGGGGGGAGCTTTCTTT.

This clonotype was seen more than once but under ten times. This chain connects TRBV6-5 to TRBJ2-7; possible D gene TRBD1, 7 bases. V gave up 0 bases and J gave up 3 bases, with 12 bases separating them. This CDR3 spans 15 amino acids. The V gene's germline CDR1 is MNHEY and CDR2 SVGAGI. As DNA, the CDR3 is TGTGCCAGCAGTTACTCGGAGGGGGCGAGCTACGAGCAGTACTTC. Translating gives CASSYSEGASYEQYF.

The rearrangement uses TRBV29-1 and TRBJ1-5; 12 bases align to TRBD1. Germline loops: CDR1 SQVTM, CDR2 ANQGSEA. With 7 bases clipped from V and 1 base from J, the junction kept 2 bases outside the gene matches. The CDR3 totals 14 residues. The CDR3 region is CSAGTGGSNQPQHF. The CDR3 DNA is TGCAGCGCGGGGACAGGGGGCAGCAATCAGCCCCAGCATTTT. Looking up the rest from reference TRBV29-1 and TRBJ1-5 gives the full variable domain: SAVISQKPSRDICQRGTSLTIQCQVDSQVTMMFWYRQQPGQSLTLIATANQGSEATYESGFVIDKFPISRPNLTFSTLTVSNMSPEDSSIYLCSAGTGGSNQPQHFGDGTRLSIL.

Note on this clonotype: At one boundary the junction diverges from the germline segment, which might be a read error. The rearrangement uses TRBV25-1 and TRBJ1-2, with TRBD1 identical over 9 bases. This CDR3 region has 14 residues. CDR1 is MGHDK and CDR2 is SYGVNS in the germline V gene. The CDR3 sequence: CASSEFRTGDGCTF. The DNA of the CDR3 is TGTGCCAGCAGTGAATTCAGGACAGGGGATGGCTGCACCTTC.

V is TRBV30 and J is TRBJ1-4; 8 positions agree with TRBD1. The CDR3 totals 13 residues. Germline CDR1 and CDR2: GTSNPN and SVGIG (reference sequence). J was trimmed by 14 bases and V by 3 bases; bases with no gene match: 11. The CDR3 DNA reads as TGTGCCTGGAGGACCTCCGGGACAGGCTCTCTGTTTTTT. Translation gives CAWRTSGTGSLFF.

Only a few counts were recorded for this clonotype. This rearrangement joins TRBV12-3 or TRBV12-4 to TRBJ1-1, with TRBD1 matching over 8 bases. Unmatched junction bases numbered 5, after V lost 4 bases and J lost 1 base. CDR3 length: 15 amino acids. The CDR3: CASSSGTGRNTEAFF. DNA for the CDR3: TGTGCCAGCAGTTCGGGGACAGGTCGGAACACTGAAGCTTTCTTT.

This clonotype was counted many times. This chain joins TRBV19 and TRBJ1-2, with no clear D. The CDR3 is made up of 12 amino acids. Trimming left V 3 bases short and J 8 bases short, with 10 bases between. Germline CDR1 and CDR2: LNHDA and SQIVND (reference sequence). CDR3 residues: CASSIGFGGYTF. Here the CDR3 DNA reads TGTGCCAGTAGTATCGGATTCGGGGGCTACACCTTC.

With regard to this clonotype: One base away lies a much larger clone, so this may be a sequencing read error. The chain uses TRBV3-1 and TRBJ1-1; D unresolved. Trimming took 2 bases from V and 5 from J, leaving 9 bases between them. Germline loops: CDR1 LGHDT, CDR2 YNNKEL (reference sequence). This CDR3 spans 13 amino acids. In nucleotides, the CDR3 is TGTGCCAGCAGCCAACAGGAGGGAACTGAAGCTTTCTTT. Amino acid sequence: CASSQQEGTEAFF. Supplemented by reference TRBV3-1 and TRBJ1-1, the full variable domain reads DTAVSQTPKYLVTQMGNDKSIKCEQNLGHDTMYWYKQDSKKFLKIMFSYNNKELIINETVPNRFSPKSPDKAHLNLHINSLELGDSAVYFCASSQQEGTEAFFGQGTRLTVV.

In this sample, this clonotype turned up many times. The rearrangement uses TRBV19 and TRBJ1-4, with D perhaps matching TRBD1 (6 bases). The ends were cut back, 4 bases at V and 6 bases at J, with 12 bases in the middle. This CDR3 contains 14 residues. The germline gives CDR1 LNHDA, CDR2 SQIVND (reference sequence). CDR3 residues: CASSTDRFDEKLFF. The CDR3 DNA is TGTGCCAGTAGTACCGACAGGTTCGATGAAAAACTGTTTTTT.

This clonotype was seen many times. The CDR3 sequence is CSARDHRAYPQYF. Written as DNA, the CDR3 is TGCAGTGCTAGAGATCACAGGGCGTACCCGCAGTACTTC. The chain has TRBV20-1 and TRBJ2-7; maybe TRBD1 (6 bases). From germline, CDR1 is DFQATT and CDR2 SNEGSKA (reference sequence). The CDR3 is 13 residues long. V was trimmed by 0 bases and J by 9 bases, leaving 15 bases between them.

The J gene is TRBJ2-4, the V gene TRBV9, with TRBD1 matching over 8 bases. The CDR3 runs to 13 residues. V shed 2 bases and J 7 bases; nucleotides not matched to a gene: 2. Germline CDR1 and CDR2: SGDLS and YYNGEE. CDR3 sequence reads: CASSVTGENIQYF. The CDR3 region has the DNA TGTGCCAGCAGCGTGACAGGGGAGAACATTCAGTACTTC. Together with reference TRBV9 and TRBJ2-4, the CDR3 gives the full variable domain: DSGVTQTPKHLITATGQRVTLRCSPRSGDLSVYWYQQSLDQGLQFLIQYYNGEERAKGNILERFSAQQFPDLHSELNLSSLELGDSALYFCASSVTGENIQYFGAGTRLSVL.

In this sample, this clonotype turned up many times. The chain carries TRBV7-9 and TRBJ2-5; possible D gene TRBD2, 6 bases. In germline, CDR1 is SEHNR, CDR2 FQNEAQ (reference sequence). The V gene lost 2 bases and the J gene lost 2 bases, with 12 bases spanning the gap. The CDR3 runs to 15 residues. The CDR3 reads CASSLKAGAQETQYF. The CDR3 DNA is TGTGCCAGCAGCTTAAAAGCGGGTGCACAAGAGACCCAGTACTTC.

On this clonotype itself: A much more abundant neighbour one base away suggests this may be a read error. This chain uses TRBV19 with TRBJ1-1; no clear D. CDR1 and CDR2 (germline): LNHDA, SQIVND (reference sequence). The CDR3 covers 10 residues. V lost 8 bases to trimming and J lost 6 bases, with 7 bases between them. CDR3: CASAEAEAFF. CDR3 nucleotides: TGTGCCAGTGCAGAGGCTGAAGCTTTCTTT.

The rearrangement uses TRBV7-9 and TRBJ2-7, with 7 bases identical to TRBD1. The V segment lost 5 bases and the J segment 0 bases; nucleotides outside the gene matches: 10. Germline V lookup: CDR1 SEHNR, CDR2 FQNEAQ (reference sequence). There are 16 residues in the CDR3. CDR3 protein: CASSIDGTVNSYEQYF. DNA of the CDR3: TGTGCCAGCAGCATCGACGGGACAGTAAACTCCTACGAGCAGTACTTC.

The CDR3 loop reads CASSLPGQGAGETQYF. CDR3 in DNA: TGCGCCAGCAGCCTCCCGGGACAGGGGGCCGGGGAGACCCAGTACTTC. The V call is TRBV5-1, the J call TRBJ2-5, with 12 nucleotides matching TRBD1. The V and J ends lost 4 bases and 5 bases, in that order; junction bases with no gene match: 9. Germline V gene data show CDR1 as SGHRS and CDR2 as YFSETQ. The CDR3 is made up of 16 amino acids.

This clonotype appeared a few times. In DNA form, the CDR3 reads TGTGCCAGCAGTCTTACATTCGCCAGCTCCTACGAGCAGTACTTC. Translated, it gives CASSLTFASSYEQYF. V and J are TRBV6-6 and TRBJ2-7; no reliable D call. The ends were cut back, 5 bases at V and 0 bases at J, with 14 bases in the middle. This CDR3 has 15 residues. Germline CDR1 and CDR2: MNHNY and SVGAGI (reference sequence).

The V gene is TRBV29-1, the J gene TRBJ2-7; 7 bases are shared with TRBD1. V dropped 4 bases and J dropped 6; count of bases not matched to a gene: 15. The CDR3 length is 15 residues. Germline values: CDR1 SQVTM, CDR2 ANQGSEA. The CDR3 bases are TGCAGCGTTGGTAGCAGGGCGACAGGGATCGGCGAGCAGTACTTC. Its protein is CSVGSRATGIGEQYF.

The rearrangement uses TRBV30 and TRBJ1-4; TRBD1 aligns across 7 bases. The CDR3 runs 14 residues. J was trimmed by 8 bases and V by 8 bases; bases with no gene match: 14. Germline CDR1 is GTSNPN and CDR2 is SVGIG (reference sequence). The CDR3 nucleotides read TGTGCCATGGACGCAGGGGGTTCGGGGGAAAAACTGTTTTTT. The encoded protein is CAMDAGGSGEKLFF.